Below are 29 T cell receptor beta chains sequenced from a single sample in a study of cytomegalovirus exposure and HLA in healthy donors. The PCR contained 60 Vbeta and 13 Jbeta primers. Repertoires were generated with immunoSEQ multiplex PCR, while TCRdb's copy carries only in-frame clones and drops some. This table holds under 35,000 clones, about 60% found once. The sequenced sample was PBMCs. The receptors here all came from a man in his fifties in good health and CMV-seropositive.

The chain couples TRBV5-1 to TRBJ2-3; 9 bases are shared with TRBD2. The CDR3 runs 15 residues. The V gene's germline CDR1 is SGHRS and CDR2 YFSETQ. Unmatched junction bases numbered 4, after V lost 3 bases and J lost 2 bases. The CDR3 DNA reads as TGCGCCAGCAGCTCTAGCGGGGTGACCACAGATACGCAGTATTTT. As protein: CASSSSGVTTDTQYF.

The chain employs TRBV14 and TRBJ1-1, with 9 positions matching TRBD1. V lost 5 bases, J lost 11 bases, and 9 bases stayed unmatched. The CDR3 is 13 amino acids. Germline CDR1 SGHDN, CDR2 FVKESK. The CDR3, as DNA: TGTGCCAGCAGCGCCCGGGACAGGGTGTTTGCTTTCTTT. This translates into CASSARDRVFAFF.

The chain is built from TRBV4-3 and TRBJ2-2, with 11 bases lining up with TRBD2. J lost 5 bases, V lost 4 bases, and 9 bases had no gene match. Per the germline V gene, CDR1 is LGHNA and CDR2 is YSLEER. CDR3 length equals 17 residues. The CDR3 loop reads CASSPYLAGGQTGELFF. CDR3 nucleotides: TGCGCCAGCAGCCCTTATCTAGCGGGGGGTCAAACCGGGGAGCTGTTTTTT.

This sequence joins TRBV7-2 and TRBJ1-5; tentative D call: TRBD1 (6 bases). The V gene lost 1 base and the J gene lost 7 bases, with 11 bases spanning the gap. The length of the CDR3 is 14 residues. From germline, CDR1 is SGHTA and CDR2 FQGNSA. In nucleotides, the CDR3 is TGTGCCAGCAGCTTAGATAACAGGGCCCAGCCCCAGCATTTT. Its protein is CASSLDNRAQPQHF.

The CDR3 region has the DNA TGCGCCAGCAGCTTACAATACAGGGAAACTGAAGCTTTCTTT. Translated, it gives CASSLQYRETEAFF. The V and J genes are TRBV5-1 and TRBJ1-1, with D possibly TRBD1 on 6 matching bases. Germline-derived CDR1 and CDR2 are SGHRS and YFSETQ. The CDR3 is made up of 14 amino acids. The germline V and J ends were trimmed by 2 bases and 5 bases, with 13 bases remaining between them.

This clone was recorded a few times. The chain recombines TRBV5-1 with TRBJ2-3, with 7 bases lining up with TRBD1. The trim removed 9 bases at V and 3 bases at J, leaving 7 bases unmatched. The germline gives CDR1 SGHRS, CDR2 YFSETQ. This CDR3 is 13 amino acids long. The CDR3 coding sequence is TGCGCCACTAACAGGGGCGGGACAGATACGCAGTATTTT. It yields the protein CATNRGGTDTQYF.

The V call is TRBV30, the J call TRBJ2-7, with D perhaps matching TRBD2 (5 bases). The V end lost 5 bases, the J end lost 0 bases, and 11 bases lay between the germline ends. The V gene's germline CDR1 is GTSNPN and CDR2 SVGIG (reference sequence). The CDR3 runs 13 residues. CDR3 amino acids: CAWGLQSSYEQYF. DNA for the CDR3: TGTGCCTGGGGACTCCAGAGCTCCTACGAGCAGTACTTC. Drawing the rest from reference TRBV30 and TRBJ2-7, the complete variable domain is SQTIHQWPATLVQPVGSPLSLECTVEGTSNPNLYWYRQAAGRGLQLLFYSVGIGQISSEVPQNLSASRPQDRQFILSSKKLLLSDSGFYLCAWGLQSSYEQYFGPGTRLTVT.

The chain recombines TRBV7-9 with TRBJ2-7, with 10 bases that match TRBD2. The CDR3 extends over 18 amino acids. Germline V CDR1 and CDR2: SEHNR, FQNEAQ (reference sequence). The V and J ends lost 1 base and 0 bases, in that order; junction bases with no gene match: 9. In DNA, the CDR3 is TGTGCCAGCAGCTTAGACTCCCATAGCGGGGGGTACTCCTACGAGCAGTACTTC. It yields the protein CASSLDSHSGGYSYEQYF. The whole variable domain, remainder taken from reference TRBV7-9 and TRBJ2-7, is DTGVSQNPRHKITKRGQNVTFRCDPISEHNRLYWYRQTLGQGPEFLTYFQNEAQLEKSRLLSDRFSAERPKGSFSTLEIQRTEQGDSAMYLCASSLDSHSGGYSYEQYFGPGTRLTVT.

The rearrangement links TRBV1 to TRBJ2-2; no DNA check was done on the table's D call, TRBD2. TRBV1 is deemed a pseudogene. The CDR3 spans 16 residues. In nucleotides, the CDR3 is TGCACCAGCAGCCAACAGCGGGAGGGTAACACCGGGGAGCTGTTTTTT. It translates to CTSSQQREGNTGELFF.

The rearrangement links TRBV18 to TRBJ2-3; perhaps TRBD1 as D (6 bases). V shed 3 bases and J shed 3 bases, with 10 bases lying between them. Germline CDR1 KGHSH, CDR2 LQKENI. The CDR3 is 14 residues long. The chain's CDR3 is CASSPTGWTDTQYF. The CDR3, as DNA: TGTGCCAGCTCACCGACAGGTTGGACAGATACGCAGTATTTT.

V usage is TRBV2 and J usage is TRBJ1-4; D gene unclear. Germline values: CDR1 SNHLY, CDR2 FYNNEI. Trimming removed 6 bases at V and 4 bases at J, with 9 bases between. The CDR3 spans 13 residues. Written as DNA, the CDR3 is TGTGCCAGCAGATACAGCCTTAATGAAAAACTGTTTTTT. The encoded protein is CASRYSLNEKLFF. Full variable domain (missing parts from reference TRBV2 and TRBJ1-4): EPEVTQTPSHQVTQMGQEVILRCVPISNHLYFYWYRQILGQKVEFLVSFYNNEISEKSEIFDDQFSVERPDGSNFTLKIRSTKLEDSAMYFCASRYSLNEKLFFGSGTQLSVL.

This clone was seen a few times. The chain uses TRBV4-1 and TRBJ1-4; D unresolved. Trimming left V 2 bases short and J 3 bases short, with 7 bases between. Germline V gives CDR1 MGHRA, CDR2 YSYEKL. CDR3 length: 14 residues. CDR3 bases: TGCGCCAGCAGCCAATCGGGGTCTAATGAAAAACTGTTTTTT. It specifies CASSQSGSNEKLFF.

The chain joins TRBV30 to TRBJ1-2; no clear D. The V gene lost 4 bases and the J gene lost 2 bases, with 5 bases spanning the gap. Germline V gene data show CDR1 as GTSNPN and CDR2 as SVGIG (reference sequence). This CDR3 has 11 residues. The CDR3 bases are TGTGCCTGGACCGGGAACTATGGCTACACCTTC. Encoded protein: CAWTGNYGYTF.

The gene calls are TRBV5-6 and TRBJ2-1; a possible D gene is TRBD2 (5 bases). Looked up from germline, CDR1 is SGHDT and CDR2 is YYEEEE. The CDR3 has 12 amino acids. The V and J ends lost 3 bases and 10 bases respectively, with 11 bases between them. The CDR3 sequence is CASSYRPGEQFF. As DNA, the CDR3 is TGTGCCAGCAGCTATCGCCCGGGGGAGCAGTTCTTC.

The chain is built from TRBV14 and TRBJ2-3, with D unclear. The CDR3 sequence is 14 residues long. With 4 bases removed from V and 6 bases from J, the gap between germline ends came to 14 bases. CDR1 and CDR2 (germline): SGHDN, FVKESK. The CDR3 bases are TGTGCCAGCAGCCCCCGGGTGGCAATGGATACGCAGTATTTT. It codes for CASSPRVAMDTQYF.

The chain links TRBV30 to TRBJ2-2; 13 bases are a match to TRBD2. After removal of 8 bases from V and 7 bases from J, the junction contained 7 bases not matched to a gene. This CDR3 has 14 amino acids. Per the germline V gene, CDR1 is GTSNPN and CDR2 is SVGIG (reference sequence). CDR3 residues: CARGGLAGIGELFF. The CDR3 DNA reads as TGTGCCAGGGGGGGACTAGCGGGAATCGGGGAGCTGTTTTTT. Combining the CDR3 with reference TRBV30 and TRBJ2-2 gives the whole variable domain SQTIHQWPATLVQPVGSPLSLECTVEGTSNPNLYWYRQAAGRGLQLLFYSVGIGQISSEVPQNLSASRPQDRQFILSSKKLLLSDSGFYLCARGGLAGIGELFFGEGSRLTVL.

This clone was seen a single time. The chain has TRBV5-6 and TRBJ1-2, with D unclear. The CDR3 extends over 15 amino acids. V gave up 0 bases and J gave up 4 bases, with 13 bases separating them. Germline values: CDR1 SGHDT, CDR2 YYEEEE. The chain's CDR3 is CASSLAPGTLYGYTF. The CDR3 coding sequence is TGTGCCAGCAGCTTGGCCCCAGGTACTCTCTATGGCTACACCTTC.

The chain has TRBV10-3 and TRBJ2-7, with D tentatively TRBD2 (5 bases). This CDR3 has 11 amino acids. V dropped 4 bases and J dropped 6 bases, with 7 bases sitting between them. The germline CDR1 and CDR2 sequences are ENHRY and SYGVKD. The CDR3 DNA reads TGTGCCATCAGTGGTCGGGGCGAGCAGTACTTC. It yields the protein CAISGRGEQYF.

The CDR3 DNA reads TGTGCCAGCAGTGGCCAACCTCTGCGGGACAGGGCTTTTTCTGGGGCCAACGTCCTGACTTTC. Its protein is CASSGQPLRDRAFSGANVLTF. The chain recombines TRBV2 with TRBJ2-6; 9 bases fit TRBD1. The J segment lost 1 base and the V segment lost 4 bases, leaving 17 bases of the junction unmatched. Per germline, CDR1 SNHLY and CDR2 FYNNEI. This CDR3 spans 21 amino acids.

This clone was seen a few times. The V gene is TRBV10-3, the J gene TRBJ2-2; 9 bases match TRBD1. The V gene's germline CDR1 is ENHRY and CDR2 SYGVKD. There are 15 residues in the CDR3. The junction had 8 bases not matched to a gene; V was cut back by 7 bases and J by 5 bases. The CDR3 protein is CAINPDRGNTGELFF. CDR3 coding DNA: TGTGCCATCAACCCGGACAGGGGAAATACCGGGGAGCTGTTTTTT.

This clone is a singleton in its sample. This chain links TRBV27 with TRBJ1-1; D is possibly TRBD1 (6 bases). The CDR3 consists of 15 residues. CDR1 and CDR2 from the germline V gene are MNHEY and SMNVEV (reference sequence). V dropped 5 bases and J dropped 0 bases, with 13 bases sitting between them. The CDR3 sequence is CASSPRWGLNTEAFF. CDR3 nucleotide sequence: TGTGCCAGCAGTCCGAGGTGGGGGCTGAACACTGAAGCTTTCTTT.

This chain's CDR3 is CAWSGGSPYEQYF. In DNA, the CDR3 is TGTGCCTGGAGTGGCGGTTCCCCCTACGAGCAGTACTTC. The genes are TRBV30 and TRBJ2-7; D ambiguous. V was shortened by 1 base and J by 2 bases, with 9 bases between the two germline ends. The CDR3 contains 13 residues. Per the germline V gene, CDR1 is GTSNPN and CDR2 is SVGIG (reference sequence).

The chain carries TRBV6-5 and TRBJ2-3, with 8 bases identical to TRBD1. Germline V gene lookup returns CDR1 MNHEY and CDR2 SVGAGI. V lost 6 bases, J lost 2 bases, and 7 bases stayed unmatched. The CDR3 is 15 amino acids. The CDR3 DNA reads TGTGCCAGCAGCGCGGGGACAGGATACACAGATACGCAGTATTTT. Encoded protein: CASSAGTGYTDTQYF.

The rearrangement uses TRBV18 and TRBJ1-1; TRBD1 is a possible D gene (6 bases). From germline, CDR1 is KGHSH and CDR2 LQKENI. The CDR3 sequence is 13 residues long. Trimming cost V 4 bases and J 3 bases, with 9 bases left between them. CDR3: CASSLAGDTEAFF. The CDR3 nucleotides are TGTGCCAGCTCACTCGCAGGGGACACTGAAGCTTTCTTT.

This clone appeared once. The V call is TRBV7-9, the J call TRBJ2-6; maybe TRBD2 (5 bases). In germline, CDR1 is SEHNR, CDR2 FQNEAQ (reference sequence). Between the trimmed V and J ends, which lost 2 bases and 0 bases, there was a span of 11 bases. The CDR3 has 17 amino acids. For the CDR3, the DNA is TGTGCCAGCAGCTTATCACCGGGAAGCTCTGGGGCCAACGTCCTGACTTTC. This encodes CASSLSPGSSGANVLTF.

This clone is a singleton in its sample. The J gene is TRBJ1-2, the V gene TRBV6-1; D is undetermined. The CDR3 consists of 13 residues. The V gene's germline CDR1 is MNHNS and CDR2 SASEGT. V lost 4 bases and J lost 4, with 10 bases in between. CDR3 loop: CASSGENLYGYTF. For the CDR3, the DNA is TGTGCCAGCAGTGGCGAGAACCTCTATGGCTACACCTTC.

In DNA, the CDR3 is TGTGCCAGCAGCCCCCGAGGCAGCTCCTATAATTCACCCCTCCACTTT. Amino acid sequence: CASSPRGSSYNSPLHF. The rearrangement joins TRBV5-5 to TRBJ1-6; D is unresolved. The germline gives CDR1 SGHKS, CDR2 YYEKEE (reference sequence). Between the trimmed V and J ends, which lost 4 bases and 0 bases, there was a span of 11 bases. The CDR3 covers 16 residues.

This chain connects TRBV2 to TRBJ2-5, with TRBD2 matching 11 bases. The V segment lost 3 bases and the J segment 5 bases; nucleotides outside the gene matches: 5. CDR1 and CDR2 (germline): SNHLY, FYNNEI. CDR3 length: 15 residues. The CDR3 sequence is CASSDRASGGETQYF. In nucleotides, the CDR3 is TGTGCCAGCAGTGACCGGGCTAGCGGGGGGGAGACCCAGTACTTC. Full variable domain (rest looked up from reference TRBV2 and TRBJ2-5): EPEVTQTPSHQVTQMGQEVILRCVPISNHLYFYWYRQILGQKVEFLVSFYNNEISEKSEIFDDQFSVERPDGSNFTLKIRSTKLEDSAMYFCASSDRASGGETQYFGPGTRLLVL.

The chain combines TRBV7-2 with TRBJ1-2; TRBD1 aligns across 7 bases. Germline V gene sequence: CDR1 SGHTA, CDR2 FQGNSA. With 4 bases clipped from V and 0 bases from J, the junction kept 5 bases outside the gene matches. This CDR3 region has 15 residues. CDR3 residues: CASSSRQGANYGYTF. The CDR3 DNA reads TGTGCCAGCAGCTCCAGACAGGGAGCTAACTATGGCTACACCTTC.